The next 29 T cell receptor beta chains were all read from a single sample in a study of beta chain features in type 1 diabetes (dated by TCRdb to the late 2010s). Libraries came from the immunoSEQ multiplex PCR assay. The High Capacity cDNA Reverse Transcription Kit was used to reverse transcribe all of the isolated RNA, meaning that expressed TCRB transcripts were what got sequenced. TCRdb stores this immuneACCESS table with in-frame sequences only. Part of the clones is absent; in the studies checked, under half of the shortfall reflects unresolved V genes, and no reason is known for the rest. For this sample there are around 140,000 clones; about 9.7% appear just once. Clones ranked in the top ten supply 0.55% to 0.75% of the sample. Sample: central memory CD4+ T cells from blood. Receptors originate from a woman aged 40 to 49 in good health.

V usage is TRBV5-4 and J usage is TRBJ1-2, with 9 positions matching TRBD1. V trimming: 5 bases; J trimming: 7 bases; junction bases outside the gene matches: 12. The CDR3 loop spans 15 amino acids. Looked up from germline, CDR1 is SGHNT and CDR2 is YYREEE (reference sequence). The CDR3 DNA sequence: TGTGCCAGCAGACAGCCGGGACAGGGAAGGAGTGGCTACACCTTC. It is translated as CASRQPGQGRSGYTF. Full variable domain (remainder filled in from reference TRBV5-4 and TRBJ1-2): ETGVTQSPTHLIKTRGQQVTLRCSSQSGHNTVSWYQQALGQGPQFIFQYYREEENGRGNFPPRFSGLQFPNYSSELNVNALELDDSALYLCASRQPGQGRSGYTFGSGTRLTVV.

Notes on this clone: Germline is not matched at one junction end, which may reflect a read error. The CDR3 DNA is TGTGCCAGCAGAGAAGCGCAGGGCACTGAAGCTTTCTTT. Translating gives CASREAQGTEAFF. The gene calls are TRBV2 and TRBJ1-1, with D possibly TRBD1 on 5 matching bases. In germline, CDR1 is SNHLY, CDR2 FYNNEI. There are 13 residues in the CDR3.

This chain connects TRBV7-8 to TRBJ2-7; a possible D gene is TRBD1 (6 bases). Trimming took 2 bases from V and 5 from J, leaving 19 bases between them. Germline CDR1 is SGHVS and CDR2 is FQNEAQ. This CDR3 contains 16 residues. CDR3 loop: CASSLSPGQTGNEQYF. The CDR3 DNA reads as TGTGCCAGCAGCTTATCCCCTGGACAGACGGGAAACGAGCAGTACTTC. The full variable domain, its missing parts supplied by reference TRBV7-8 and TRBJ2-7, is GAGVSQSPRYKVAKRGQDVALRCDPISGHVSLFWYQQALGQGPEFLTYFQNEAQLDKSGLPSDRFFAERPEGSVSTLKIQRTQQEDSAVYLCASSLSPGQTGNEQYFGPGTRLTVT.

The V call is TRBV14, the J call TRBJ2-5, with 9 bases lining up with TRBD2. Unmatched junction bases numbered 9, after V lost 4 bases and J lost 3 bases. The CDR3 length is 16 residues. Germline V gene data show CDR1 as SGHDN and CDR2 as FVKESK. The DNA of the CDR3 is TGTGCCAGCAGCCCGGTTGGGCTAGCGGGGAAAGAGACCCAGTACTTC. Translating gives CASSPVGLAGKETQYF.

This clone turned up a few times. The same CDR3 also results from other DNA sequences found in this sample. This rearrangement joins TRBV5-1 to TRBJ2-5, with 10 bases matching TRBD1. The CDR3 contains 14 residues. The V gene end was trimmed by 4 bases and the J gene end by 5 bases; junction bases not matched to a gene: 5. Germline loops: CDR1 SGHRS, CDR2 YFSETQ. In DNA form, the CDR3 reads TGCGCCAGCAGCCAAGGACAGGGGGGCGAGACCCAGTACTTC. Protein product: CASSQGQGGETQYF.

This clone was counted between two and nine times. The chain couples TRBV5-1 to TRBJ2-2, with 11 positions matching TRBD1. The CDR3 consists of 15 residues. The germline gives CDR1 SGHRS, CDR2 YFSETQ. The V segment lost 4 bases and the J segment 5 bases; nucleotides outside the gene matches: 4. CDR3 amino acids: CASSPGTGGTGELFF. The CDR3 region has the DNA TGCGCCAGCAGCCCGGGGACAGGGGGAACCGGGGAGCTGTTTTTT.

This clone was found a few times. The chain recombines TRBV5-1 with TRBJ1-6; 7 nucleotides match TRBD1. Germline V lookup: CDR1 SGHRS, CDR2 YFSETQ. This CDR3 spans 16 amino acids. Losses at the gene ends were 0 bases for V and 5 bases for J; bases not matched to a gene: 5. The CDR3: CASSLGTGADNSPLHF. The CDR3 DNA follows: TGCGCCAGCAGCTTGGGAACAGGGGCCGATAATTCACCCCTCCACTTT.

V usage is TRBV25-1 and J usage is TRBJ1-4; 8 bases are a match to TRBD1. The CDR3 sequence is 16 residues long. J gave up 3 bases and V 5 bases, and 8 bases lay outside the gene matches. In germline, CDR1 is MGHDK, CDR2 SYGVNS. For the CDR3, the DNA is TGTGCCAGCAGTTGGGGGTTGACAGGGGCTAATGAAAAACTGTTTTTT. Amino acids: CASSWGLTGANEKLFF. Full variable domain (missing parts from reference TRBV25-1 and TRBJ1-4): EADIYQTPRYLVIGTGKKITLECSQTMGHDKMYWYQQDPGMELHLIHYSYGVNSTEKGDLSSESTVSRIRTEHFPLTLESARPSHTSQYLCASSWGLTGANEKLFFGSGTQLSVL.

This clone was observed a few times. The genes are TRBV6-5 and TRBJ2-1; TRBD2 matches 7 bases. This CDR3 has 12 amino acids. After removal of 5 bases from V and 8 bases from J, the junction contained 3 bases not matched to a gene. Germline V CDR1 and CDR2: MNHEY, SVGAGI. DNA for the CDR3: TGTGCCAGCAGTGACGCGGGAGATGAGCAGTTCTTC. The encoded protein is CASSDAGDEQFF.

This clone was counted a few times. The CDR3 reads CASSYLANEQFF. CDR3 nucleotides: TGCGCCAGCAGCTATCTAGCGAATGAGCAGTTCTTC. This chain joins TRBV5-1 and TRBJ2-1; the D gene is possibly TRBD2 (6 bases). The V gene lost 3 bases and the J gene lost 7 bases, with 8 bases spanning the gap. CDR1 and CDR2 (germline): SGHRS, YFSETQ. This CDR3 comprises 12 residues.

There are a few counts of this clone. V gene TRBV6-5 combines with J gene TRBJ2-3; 8 bases are shared with TRBD2. This CDR3 comprises 15 residues. Germline V CDR1 and CDR2: MNHEY, SVGAGI. V was clipped by 6 bases and J by 1 base; unmatched bases: 6. The CDR3 loop is CASRILAGRTDTQYF. The CDR3 DNA follows: TGTGCCAGCAGAATCTTAGCGGGGCGCACAGATACGCAGTATTTT.

This clone appeared many times. The chain is built from TRBV29-1 and TRBJ2-3; 8 nucleotides match TRBD2. J lost 5 bases, V lost 7 bases, and 8 bases had no gene match. The CDR3 spans 13 residues. The germline V gene encodes CDR1 SQVTM and CDR2 ANQGSEA. CDR3 amino acids: CSGHSGGGDTQYF. CDR3 DNA: TGCAGCGGCCACTCCGGGGGGGGAGATACGCAGTATTTT.

The rearrangement links TRBV19 to TRBJ1-5; D is uncertain. V dropped 8 bases and J dropped 6 bases, with 11 bases sitting between them. CDR1 is LNHDA, CDR2 SQIVND, per germline (reference sequence). The CDR3 extends over 12 amino acids. CDR3 sequence: CASGVVSQPQHF. As DNA, the CDR3 is TGTGCCAGTGGAGTTGTGAGTCAGCCCCAGCATTTT.

The gene calls are TRBV29-1 and TRBJ1-2, with no clear D. Germline V gives CDR1 SQVTM, CDR2 ANQGSEA. The CDR3 covers 12 residues. The V end lost 4 bases, the J end lost 14 bases, and 20 bases lay between the germline ends. The CDR3 nucleotides read TGCAGCGTTGCCCCTATGACCGGCCAGGTAACCTTC. This gives the protein CSVAPMTGQVTF.

This clone was seen a handful of times. The rearrangement links TRBV29-1 to TRBJ2-7; maybe TRBD2 (7 bases). CDR3 length: 16 residues. V dropped 3 bases and J dropped 6 bases, with 24 bases sitting between them. CDR1 SQVTM and CDR2 ANQGSEA come from the germline V gene. The CDR3 bases are TGCAGCGTTGAGGGTATGGGGGGGCGCTTCGCGGGCGAGCAGTACTTC. Translation gives CSVEGMGGRFAGEQYF.

CDR3 coding DNA: TGTGCCAGTAACCTTGGGGACAGGGGTCGGAATGAGCAGTTCTTC. This sequence encodes CASNLGDRGRNEQFF. The V call is TRBV19, the J call TRBJ2-1, with 10 bases fitting TRBD1. Germline CDR1 reads LNHDA; CDR2 reads SQIVND (reference sequence). This CDR3 is 15 amino acids long. With V trimmed by 7 bases and J by 7 bases, 10 bases remained unmatched.

The V and J genes are TRBV6-5 and TRBJ2-7; 9 nucleotides match TRBD1. Germline V gives CDR1 MNHEY, CDR2 SVGAGI. This CDR3 comprises 14 residues. V shed 7 bases and J 4 bases; nucleotides not matched to a gene: 8. The CDR3 reads CASTETGGRYEQYF. CDR3 DNA sequence: TGTGCCAGCACCGAAACAGGGGGCCGGTACGAGCAGTACTTC.

The CDR3 spells CASSAWTATGELFF. CDR3 sequence (DNA): TGCGCCAGCAGCGCCTGGACAGCTACCGGGGAGCTGTTTTTT. The V call is TRBV5-1, the J call TRBJ2-2; D might be TRBD1 (6 bases). The germline gives CDR1 SGHRS, CDR2 YFSETQ. The CDR3 is made up of 14 amino acids. V was clipped by 4 bases and J by 5 bases, with 12 bases between them.

This chain uses TRBV27 with TRBJ1-1, with 10 bases lining up with TRBD1. Germline loops: CDR1 MNHEY, CDR2 SMNVEV (reference sequence). V lost 5 bases to trimming and J lost 1 base; unmatched junction nucleotides: 4. This CDR3 is built from 15 residues. In DNA form, the CDR3 reads TGTGCCAGCAGTCCCTGGACAGGGGGGAACACTGAAGCTTTCTTT. It encodes CASSPWTGGNTEAFF.

The chain is built from TRBV6-1 and TRBJ1-1, with a possible D match to TRBD1 (6 bases). Trimming stripped 1 base from V and 8 bases from J, with 8 bases between. The CDR3 totals 12 residues. Germline V lookup: CDR1 MNHNS, CDR2 SASEGT. The DNA of the CDR3 is TGTGCCAGCAGTGAAGTTCAGGGGGAAGCTTTCTTT. Amino acids: CASSEVQGEAFF.

In its sample, this clone was seen many times. The chain employs TRBV21-1 and TRBJ2-5; the table's D call, TRBD2, was not checked against the DNA. TRBV21-1 is classified as a pseudogene. CDR3 length: 13 residues. The CDR3 loop reads CASSKRVAETQYF. DNA of the CDR3: TGTGCCAGCAGCAAACGAGTCGCGGAGACCCAGTACTTC.

The chain joins TRBV6-6 to TRBJ2-2; the D gene is possibly TRBD2 (6 bases). The CDR3 sequence is 16 residues long. The germline CDR1 and CDR2 sequences are MNHNY and SVGAGI (reference sequence). V lost 5 bases to trimming and J lost 5 bases, with 18 bases between them. CDR3 DNA sequence: TGTGCCAGCAGTGTACGGGGCGGGGATATAACCGGGGAGCTGTTTTTT. Translated, it gives CASSVRGGDITGELFF.

The chain combines TRBV27 with TRBJ2-5; tentative D call: TRBD1 (5 bases). The V end was cut by 5 bases, the J end by 0 bases, with 7 bases between. The CDR3 contains 13 residues. CDR1 and CDR2 (germline): MNHEY, SMNVEV (reference sequence). This CDR3 reads CASSAGHQETQYF. The CDR3 DNA sequence: TGTGCCAGCAGTGCAGGGCACCAAGAGACCCAGTACTTC.

This rearrangement joins TRBV29-1 to TRBJ1-1, with a tentative D call TRBD1 (6 bases). CDR1 is SQVTM and CDR2 is ANQGSEA in the germline V gene. The V end lost 1 base, the J end lost 9 bases, and 15 bases lay between the germline ends. The CDR3 is 13 amino acids. The CDR3 spells CSVEGGGQIKAFF. The CDR3 nucleotides are TGCAGCGTTGAAGGGGGGGGGCAGATTAAAGCTTTCTTT.

This clone was counted between two and nine times. The chain links TRBV4-1 to TRBJ2-5, with D possibly being TRBD2 (7 bases). V lost 4 bases and J 4 bases, leaving 16 bases between the germline ends. Germline CDR1 is MGHRA and CDR2 is YSYEKL. The CDR3 is 15 residues long. CDR3 nucleotide sequence: TGCGCCAGCAGCCCCCACACCGGGGGGCGAGAGACCCAGTACTTC. As protein: CASSPHTGGRETQYF.

This clone was seen a handful of times. The chain is built from TRBV6-6 and TRBJ1-2, with D tentatively TRBD1 (5 bases). The V gene's germline CDR1 is MNHNY and CDR2 SVGAGI (reference sequence). The V end was cut by 6 bases, the J end by 1 base, with 12 bases between. There are 14 residues in the CDR3. CDR3 in amino acids: CASSLGQGNYGYTF. The CDR3 DNA reads TGTGCCAGCAGCCTGGGGCAGGGTAACTATGGCTACACCTTC.

The chain is built from TRBV29-1 and TRBJ1-2; perhaps TRBD1 as D (5 bases). The CDR3 spans 13 residues. Between the trimmed V and J ends, which lost 7 bases and 4 bases, there was a span of 16 bases. Per germline, CDR1 SQVTM and CDR2 ANQGSEA. The CDR3 DNA is TGCAGCGCGCAGGGTGCGGTAGGCTATGGCTACACCTTC. Translation gives CSAQGAVGYGYTF.

In regard to this clone: The sample holds other DNA sequences that translate to the same CDR3. This sequence joins TRBV5-1 and TRBJ2-1; 10 nucleotides agree with TRBD2. The germline V gene encodes CDR1 SGHRS and CDR2 YFSETQ. With 0 bases clipped from V and 7 bases from J, the junction kept 4 bases outside the gene matches. The CDR3 contains 15 residues. This CDR3 is CASSLVAGGNNEQFF. In DNA, the CDR3 is TGCGCCAGCAGCTTGGTAGCGGGGGGTAATAATGAGCAGTTCTTC.

The J gene is TRBJ2-7, the V gene TRBV6-1; possibly TRBD2 for D (5 bases). Trimming took off 10 bases at V and 6 bases at J, with 13 bases between the two ends. This CDR3 has 11 residues. CDR1 and CDR2 (germline): MNHNS, SASEGT. In nucleotides, the CDR3 is TGTGCCACCTTAGAGACTACCGAGCAGTACTTC. Translating it yields CATLETTEQYF.